This TCR beta chain derives from a study of T-cell reconstitution after alpha-beta-depleted transplantation in children. Unique molecular identifiers were used to barcode this TCRbeta library. TCRdb independently ran MiXCR on the PCR reads; one entry per CDR3 protein. The sample lists approximately 520,000 distinct CDR3 sequences; approximately 10% were seen once. The study, taken as a whole, reports: In some patients, recipient T cells and intrathymic progenitors surviving conditioning explained high day-60 diversity. By about two months after transplant, alpha-beta T cells reportedly arose from several hundred graft clones that had expanded. Once a year had passed after transplant, T-cell counts and diversity came mostly from newly produced T cells.

Concerning this clonotype: The antigen is not known.

CDR1 and CDR2 (germline): MNHEY, SVGEGT. CDR3 length: 12 residues. Trimming took 5 bases from V and 4 from J, leaving 6 bases between them. This clonotype was sampled from a female patient aged 2-9 years who had a stem cell transplant for aplastic anemia, so the T cells may come from the graft donor. The chain has TRBV6-2 or TRBV6-3 and TRBJ1-5; D is unclear. The sample consisted of PBMCs, mostly from graft donor cells, taken 180 days after TCRalphabeta/CD19-depleted stem cell transplant. CDR3 loop: CASSHRNQPQHF. The CDR3 DNA follows: TGTGCCAGCAGTCACAGAAATCAGCCCCAGCATTTT.